This TCR beta chain was captured in a study of molecular identifiers for immune sequencing clone quantification. Per germline, CDR1 MDHEN and CDR2 SYDVKM. Trimming removed 7 bases at V and 12 bases at J, with 15 bases between. CDR3 length: 12 residues. Study outcomes and limitations: A single cell's spiked Jurkat TCR RNA was reportedly detectable among about a million naive cells.

As concerns this clonotype: Its target is not known. A much larger clone differs by one base, so this may be a read error.

Each CDR3 protein gets one entry after TCRdb re-called the PCR reads with MiXCR. The sample holds 60,000 to 70,000 distinct CDR3 sequences, approximately 18% seen once. Sequencing input: naive CD8+ T cells from blood, with Jurkat cell RNA spiked in. Regarding subset: FACS-sorted CD8+CD4-CCR7+CD45RA+ naive T cells. The chain uses TRBV28 and TRBJ1-4; D is unclear. This TCR derives from a human donor in good health. Some libraries in this study had Jurkat cell RNA spiked in. As DNA, the CDR3 is TGTGCCAGCACCTCGGTAGGGCAGGAACTGTTTTTT. Its translation is CASTSVGQELFF.